The sequence of this T cell receptor (beta chain) was determined in a study of cytomegalovirus exposure and HLA in healthy donors (dated by TCRdb to 2015 to 2018). Looking at the study overall: According to an earlier analysis of 550 to 750 of the donors, some 180 million T cells yielded roughly 100 million unique TCR beta sequences and 276 Gb of sequence data. Around 300 gigabases of sequencing data and tens of millions of unique TCR sequences were included in an early release covering over 600 HLA-typed donors. Of the approximately 400 genotyped donors, less than 90% were placed in the genetic ancestry cluster associated with self-reported Caucasian donors. The study was designed to test whether signatures of past pathogen exposure could be identified by cataloging public T cell receptors. The study profiled the T cell repertoires of under 700 subjects by immunosequencing and related them to cytomegalovirus serostatus. A separate validation cohort of over 95 different subjects was used in addition to the approximately 670-subject first cohort. The study combined high-throughput TCR immunosequencing, statistical association of individual TCRs with disease status, and machine learning to predict cytomegalovirus infection status. A later analysis re-analyzed previously published TCR beta repertoires from 660 or so donors and added high-resolution HLA genotyping to study TCR occurrence patterns. In the later analysis, no new phenotypic data were used to find candidate immune exposures; instead, reliance was placed on TCR beta sequences and their occurrence across donors. To decide whether each TCR beta V gene segment behaved as functional or pseudogenic, an earlier analysis of some 600 of the donors relied on high-throughput TCR beta sequencing. Donor age, sex, ethnicity and CMV serostatus were collected together with the repertoire data. A later genetic analysis used genome-wide SNP genotypes for about 60% of the roughly 700 donors, treating that subset as a discovery cohort. Every discovery cohort repertoire had been produced on one sequencing platform. Class I and class II HLA loci were covered by the typing at four-digit resolution. The number of typed donors differed by locus: about 620-630 for A, B, C, DRB1 and DQB1; some 500 for DQA1; approximately 610 for DPA1; and some 430 for DPB1. Roughly five DR-DQ haplotypes were handled as single units for association and clustering, since linkage in the cohort was strong. Among around 400 genotyped donors of the cohort, an average of approximately 240,000 unique TCR beta nucleotide sequences was sequenced per donor, of which 15% to 20% were non-productive. Findings and caveats that apply to the study as a whole: According to a later analysis, TCR association rates differed among HLA loci, with DRB1 alleles showing the most associated TCRs and HLA-C alleles showing the fewest. A group of highly shared sequence variants was considered likely to be a technical artifact of the sequencing pipeline. This cohort had only TCR beta chains sequenced, and the lack of alpha or paired-chain data limited which features could be detected. In an earlier analysis of approximately 590 of the donors, most TCR beta V segments appeared in productive rearrangements about 87% or about 30% of the time, broadly matching IMGT annotations. Most TCR sequences were seen in very few donors, while some public TCRs were found in many individuals. Compared with equally common non-associated chains, HLA-associated TCR beta chains in a later analysis were more clonally expanded and had lower generation probabilities. Because HLA typing was missing for some donors at each locus, association tests included only the typed subset. A further reported finding was that TCR beta sequences accurately predicted the HLA-A and HLA-B alleles for most subjects in the first cohort. Because the 87-base-pair reads could not distinguish some IMGT-functional V segments, including TRBV6-2 and TRBV6-3, those segments were excluded. Presence/absence analyses assumed roughly uniform sequencing depth across donors, an assumption that may not hold. Correlated functional status among segregating V segments might be attributable to linkage disequilibrium, but an unknown experimental factor could not be ruled out. The study listed 164 TCR beta chains as associated with cytomegalovirus. In a later analysis, 16,951 TCR beta sequences were associated with specific HLA alleles at a false discovery rate of 0.05. Most CMV-associated TCR beta chains appeared to be HLA-restricted in a later analysis, and the HLA associations seemed to be driven largely by CMV exposure. About 17 rarely observed V segments, including chromosome 9 orphons, were excluded from the earlier analysis of almost 600 of the donors because counts were too low. The authors suggested that the approach could potentially be extended to other disease states and immunological phenotypes. A later analysis reported that several top co-occurrence clusters appeared linked to parvovirus B19, influenza, CMV and Epstein-Barr virus. Strong co-occurrence of HLA alleles, especially DR and DQ, made assigning TCR associations to individual alleles difficult. The classifier was reported to diagnose cytomegalovirus status with high specificity and sensitivity in both the original cohort and the validation cohort. According to a later genetic analysis, donors in an Asian-associated ancestry cluster had fewer N-insertions in productive TCRs than the roughly 700-donor mean. The only immune exposure information available for the cohort was CMV serostatus. V-gene and J-gene trimming of TCR beta chains was associated with a missense DCLRE1C variant in a later genetic analysis, and the association was replicated in an independent cohort. Three of the identified cytomegalovirus-associated TCR beta chains were confirmed in vitro to be specific for cytomegalovirus antigens.

The cohort was made up of 666 healthy bone marrow donors. At the time of sampling, every cohort member was nominally healthy, though immune exposures that went unrecorded were likely present. The donor tested CMV seronegative, placing the donor among the approximately 360 seronegative members of the cohort. Each donor provided a peripheral blood sample, and peripheral blood mononuclear cells were used for TCR beta sequencing. The Qiagen DNeasy Blood Extraction Kit was used to extract genomic DNA from the blood cell samples. In regard to this clone: Its antigen remains undetermined. One base away there is no much larger clone; base qualities are not given.

Spanning cysteine to phenylalanine, the CDR3 consists of 15 amino acids. Only the CDR3 DNA is retained, 45 bases long and in frame from the first base. The germline V gene encodes CDR1 SGHAT and CDR2 FQNNGV. Unmatched junction bases come to 5, with V trimmed by 4 bases and J by 3 bases. Preparation of the library involved the immunoSEQ multiplex PCR assay. A mixture of 60 forward primers for TCR Vbeta segments and 13 reverse primers for TCR Jbeta segments was used in the multiplex PCR. A multiplex PCR assay on genomic DNA amplified the CDR3 region of rearranged TCR beta genes. The Illumina HiSeq System was used to sequence the amplified TCR beta libraries as 87-base-pair reads. For the original study's pipeline: A later analysis tallied roughly 76 million unique TCR beta chains across the 640 or so repertoires, and some 10 million of those chains were shared by two or more donors. A nearest-neighbor algorithm error-corrected the raw reads and collapsed the reads into unique sequences, merging closely related sequences to remove PCR and sequencing errors. To assign V, D and J gene segments, CDR3 sequences were aligned to IMGT reference sequences. Each retained sequence needed at least a six-nucleotide match to both a V gene segment and a J gene segment. Rearrangements were called productive when the CDR3 lacked stop codons and stayed in frame with V and J; all others were non-productive. Following IMGT convention, CDR3 was defined as the stretch from the second conserved V-encoded cysteine to the conserved J-encoded phenylalanine. Sequences without an unambiguous match to a single V gene segment were excluded from the earlier analysis of 587 of the donors. In an earlier analysis of more than 500 of the donors, a V segment was called functional when productive rearrangements were above 56.7%, and segregating when the standard deviation between donors exceeded 5%. A statistical classification framework was built to diagnose cytomegalovirus status from the catalog of TCR beta chain sequences. V and J gene assignment, in a later analysis, came from comparing TCR nucleotide sequences with IMGT/GENE-DB human TR gene sequences. A later analysis assigned CDR3 sequences and most-parsimonious VDJ recombination scenarios with the TCRdist pipeline. In a later analysis, each TCR beta chain was defined by its CDR3 amino acid sequence together with its V-gene family, and reads lacking a unique V-gene family were excluded. In a later analysis, a few hundred highly shared, low-generation-probability nucleotide sequences were removed to address suspected cross-contamination and a sequencing artifact. In a later analysis, a clonal expansion index for each public chain was calculated from normalized within-repertoire ranks of inferred template counts. A later analysis computed generation probabilities with a VDJ recombination model fitted to out-of-frame rearrangements, and checked the results against IGoR. Hypergeometric tests were used in a later analysis to score TCR-TCR, TCR-HLA and TCR-CMV co-occurrence, with a repertoire-size bias correction applied to the TCR pairs. To estimate false discovery rates, a later analysis permuted the HLA or CMV assignments 20 times. In a later analysis, co-occurring TCRs were grouped using DBSCAN, and TCRdist sequence similarity was added for clustering within HLA-allele-positive subsets. Repertoires with fewer than 30,000 or more than 120,000 public chains, plus five repertoires with anomalous nucleotide sharing, were excluded from co-occurrence clustering. TCRdb took this table from immuneACCESS and kept in-frame rearrangements with V and J called. Such tables lack part of the clones; where checked against another copy, unresolved V genes explain under half of the gap, and the rest is unexplained. V and J calls and clone size are those listed in that table; D and trimming were worked out from the DNA. This sample gives approximately 140,000 clones in total; approximately 71% of them show up just once. 3% to 3.5% of the sample goes to the ten largest clones.

The sequenced sample consisted of PBMCs. The rearrangement combines TRBV11-2 with TRBJ1-5, and 8 bases in between align with TRBD1. This TCR came from a man in his forties or fifties in good health and CMV-seronegative. The DNA is as follows: TGTGCCAGCAGCTCCGGACAGGGTCACAATCAGCCCCAGCATTTT. This sequence encodes CASSSGQGHNQPQHF.